The rows below give T cell receptor beta chains drawn from one sample of a study of CXCR3-negative and CXCR3-positive naive CD8 T cells. Each CDR3 protein gets one entry in TCRdb, which reprocessed the 5' RACE reads and gives no DNA. The table lists roughly 48,000 distinct CDR3 sequences. The sample consisted of memory CD8+ T cells from blood. Receptors were obtained from a human donor in good health. Some clones in this sample may be carry-over from other donors' samples. The CDR3 runs from the conserved cysteine through the conserved F or W. A row's size may be missing; if present it is once, few, many or a size class.

clone size	V gene	CDR3 length	J gene	CDR3 protein
-	TRBV28	12	TRBJ2-7	CASSPGGLAQYF
-	TRBV4-3	14	TRBJ2-7	CASSQRPASYEQYF
-	TRBV6-5	15	TRBJ2-5	CASSYRRSVQETQYF
medium-sized	TRBV14	17	TRBJ2-2	CASSRDWGSATTGELFF
-	TRBV5-1	15	TRBJ2-5	CASSLQDSNQETQYF
-	TRBV28	13	TRBJ2-7	CASKFPWIYEQYF
-	TRBV20-1	14	TRBJ1-1	CSATGTGGWTEAFF
-	TRBV19	15	TRBJ2-1	CASSGTSGRNDEQFF
-	TRBV29-1	13	TRBJ2-7	CSVELAGNYEQYF
-	TRBV4-3	15	TRBJ2-7	CASSQIRDSNYEQYF
-	TRBV30	12	TRBJ1-1	CAGDRKNTEAFF
-	TRBV6-5	13	TRBJ1-4	CASSYSLNEKLFF
-	TRBV29-1	11	TRBJ2-7	CSVWDNYEQYF
-	TRBV21-1	13	TRBJ2-7	CASSKGPTYEQYF
-	TRBV6-4	15	TRBJ1-1	CASSPTGTSNTEAFF
-	TRBV9	17	TRBJ2-2	CASSVSRLAENTGELFF
-	TRBV7-9	14	TRBJ2-1	CASSSRTSGGEQFF
medium-sized	TRBV6-5	14	TRBJ1-5	CASSPGWGNQPQHF
-	TRBV28	16	TRBJ2-3	CASSPLQGESTDTQYF
-	TRBV7-3	16	TRBJ2-3	CASSLSLVRDTDTQYF
-	TRBV7-9	15	TRBJ2-1	CASSLSGSVNNEQFF
-	TRBV5-1	14	TRBJ1-1	CASSFRASETEAFF
-	TRBV28	16	TRBJ1-5	CASSFPLGGADQPQHF
-	TRBV7-2	16	TRBJ2-7	CASSFGRGEGLGEQYF
-	TRBV14	13	TRBJ2-1	CASSQALASEQFF
-	TRBV7-9	13	TRBJ2-7	CASSPTGYYEQYF
medium-sized	TRBV6-4	15	TRBJ2-3	CASSRTSGSPDTQYF
medium-sized	TRBV2	12	TRBJ1-1	CASSLRRTEAFF
-	TRBV12-3/TRBV12-4	16	TRBJ2-1	CASISWEAGAYNEQFF
-	TRBV29-1	17	TRBJ2-1	CSVFKIGDQSSYNEQFF
-	TRBV19	14	TRBJ2-5	CASSIGTSPETQYF